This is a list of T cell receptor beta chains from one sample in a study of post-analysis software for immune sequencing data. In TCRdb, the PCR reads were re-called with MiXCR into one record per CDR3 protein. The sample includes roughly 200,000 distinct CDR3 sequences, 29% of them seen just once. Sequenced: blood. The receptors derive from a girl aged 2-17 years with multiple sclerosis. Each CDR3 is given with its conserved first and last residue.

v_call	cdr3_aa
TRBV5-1	CASSSRVTDTEAFF
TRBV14	CASSQGNGYQPQHF
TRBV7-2	CASSLRARGTYGYTF
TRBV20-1	CSASNVGTVYGYTF
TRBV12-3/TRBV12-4	CASRRGSTEAFF
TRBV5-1	CASSLDAGGGQETQYF
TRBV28	CASSLGDRVYGYTF
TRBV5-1	CASSGLAGLSTDRQYF
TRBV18	CASSPGLAGDNEQFF
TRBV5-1	CASSRGSFGDGYTF
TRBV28	CASSSSSTGSRGAFF
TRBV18	CASSLLTGAQQETQYF
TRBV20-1	CSARSTGEAFF
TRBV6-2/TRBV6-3	CASSYTSTRTYNEQFF
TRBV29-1	CSGVTGPHYGYTF
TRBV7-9	CASSPKPAHSGGKTQYF
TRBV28	CASSHRFFYEQYF
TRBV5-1	CASSLETAGANVLTF